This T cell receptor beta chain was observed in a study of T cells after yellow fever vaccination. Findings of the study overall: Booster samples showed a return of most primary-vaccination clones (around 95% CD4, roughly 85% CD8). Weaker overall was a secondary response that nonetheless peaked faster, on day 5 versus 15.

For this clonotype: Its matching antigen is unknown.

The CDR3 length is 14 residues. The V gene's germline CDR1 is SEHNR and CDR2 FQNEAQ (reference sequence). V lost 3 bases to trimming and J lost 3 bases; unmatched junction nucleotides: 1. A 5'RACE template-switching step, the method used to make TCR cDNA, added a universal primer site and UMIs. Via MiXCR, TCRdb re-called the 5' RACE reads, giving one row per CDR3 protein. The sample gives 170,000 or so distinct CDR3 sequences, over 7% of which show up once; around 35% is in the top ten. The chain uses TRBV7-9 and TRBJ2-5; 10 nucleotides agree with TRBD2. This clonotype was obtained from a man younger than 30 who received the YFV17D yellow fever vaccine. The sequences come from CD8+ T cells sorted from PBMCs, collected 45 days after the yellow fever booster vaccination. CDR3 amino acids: CASSFLAGEETQYF. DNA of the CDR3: TGTGCCAGCAGCTTCCTAGCGGGGGAAGAGACCCAGTACTTC.